These T cell receptor beta chains were read from a single sample in a study of T cell clones after liver transplantation. Libraries were prepared by immunoSEQ multiplex PCR; TCRdb keeps only in-frame clonotypes and omits some of them. The sample yields tens of thousands of clones, about 71% seen once. The sequences come from CD4+ T cells from blood, collected at the approximately 15-month timepoint. The receptors come from a human patient who received a liver transplant. The graft donor may account for some of the T cells. The CDR3 runs from the conserved cysteine through the conserved F or W. Each record gives: D gene, clone size, J gene, CDR3 length, V gene, CDR3 DNA, CDR3 protein. D genes are given only for firm matches. Rows may omit the clone size; those that give it use once, few, many or a size class.

d_call: -
clone_size: -
j_call: TRBJ2-6
cdr3_length: 15
v_call: TRBV13
cdr3_nt: TGTGCCAGCAGCTCAACAGGGTCTGGGGCCAACGTCCTGACTTTC
cdr3_aa: CASSSTGSGANVLTF

d_call: -
clone_size: -
j_call: TRBJ2-7
cdr3_length: 15
v_call: TRBV19
cdr3_nt: TGTGCCAGTAGTATAGCGGCAGGGGATGTCTACGAGCAGTACTTC
cdr3_aa: CASSIAAGDVYEQYF

d_call: -
clone_size: -
j_call: TRBJ2-2
cdr3_length: 15
v_call: TRBV19
cdr3_nt: TGTGCCAGTAGTATAGCTAGCTCCAACACCGGGGAGCTGTTTTTT
cdr3_aa: CASSIASSNTGELFF

d_call: TRBD2
clone_size: -
j_call: TRBJ2-1
cdr3_length: 15
v_call: TRBV11-2
cdr3_nt: TGTGCCAGCAGCTTTGGCGGGAGCTCCTACAATGAGCAGTTCTTC
cdr3_aa: CASSFGGSSYNEQFF

d_call: -
clone_size: -
j_call: TRBJ1-1
cdr3_length: 13
v_call: TRBV2
cdr3_nt: TGTGCCAGCATTCAGGAGATGGGCACTGAAGCTTTCTTT
cdr3_aa: CASIQEMGTEAFF

d_call: TRBD1
clone_size: many
j_call: TRBJ1-5
cdr3_length: 15
v_call: TRBV23-1
cdr3_nt: TGCGCCAGCAGTCTGGGACAGGATAGCAATCAGCCCCAGCATTTT
cdr3_aa: CASSLGQDSNQPQHF

d_call: -
clone_size: -
j_call: TRBJ1-5
cdr3_length: 14
v_call: TRBV2
cdr3_nt: TGTGCCAGCAGACCTGCGACCAGCAATCAGCCCCAGCATTTT
cdr3_aa: CASRPATSNQPQHF

d_call: -
clone_size: -
j_call: TRBJ1-6
cdr3_length: 14
v_call: TRBV7-9
cdr3_nt: TGTGCCAGCAGCTCTGACGCGTCGTTTTCACCCCTCCACTTT
cdr3_aa: CASSSDASFSPLHF

d_call: TRBD2
clone_size: -
j_call: TRBJ2-6
cdr3_length: 15
v_call: TRBV7-2
cdr3_nt: TGTGCCAGCAGCCGGGGGGAGGGAGGGGCCAACGTCCTGACTTTC
cdr3_aa: CASSRGEGGANVLTF

d_call: -
clone_size: -
j_call: TRBJ2-3
cdr3_length: 14
v_call: TRBV7-2
cdr3_nt: TGTGCCAGCAGCTTACTCGGGACCACAGATACGCAGTATTTT
cdr3_aa: CASSLLGTTDTQYF

d_call: TRBD2
clone_size: -
j_call: TRBJ2-1
cdr3_length: 16
v_call: TRBV10-2
cdr3_nt: TGCGCCAGCAGTGATGCTAGCGGGAGGGCCTCTGATGAGCAGTTCTTC
cdr3_aa: CASSDASGRASDEQFF

d_call: -
clone_size: -
j_call: TRBJ1-1
cdr3_length: 13
v_call: TRBV6-5
cdr3_nt: TGTGCCAGCAGTCTCGACCCATTTTGGCGAGCTTTCTTT
cdr3_aa: CASSLDPFWRAFF

d_call: -
clone_size: -
j_call: TRBJ1-4
cdr3_length: 14
v_call: TRBV7-9
cdr3_nt: TGTGCCAGCAGCTTTGGGGGATCTAATGAAAAACTGTTTTTT
cdr3_aa: CASSFGGSNEKLFF

d_call: -
clone_size: once
j_call: TRBJ2-2
cdr3_length: 14
v_call: TRBV30
cdr3_nt: TGTGCCTGGAGTGTACTAGAGAACACCGGGGAGCTGTTTTTT
cdr3_aa: CAWSVLENTGELFF

d_call: TRBD1
clone_size: few
j_call: TRBJ1-4
cdr3_length: 14
v_call: TRBV27
cdr3_nt: TGTGCCAGCAGTCGCACAGGGGGCGGCGAAAAACTGTTTTTT
cdr3_aa: CASSRTGGGEKLFF

d_call: -
clone_size: -
j_call: TRBJ2-7
cdr3_length: 14
v_call: TRBV19
cdr3_nt: TGTGCCAGTAGTCCTCCCTCAGACTCCTACGAGCAGTACTTC
cdr3_aa: CASSPPSDSYEQYF